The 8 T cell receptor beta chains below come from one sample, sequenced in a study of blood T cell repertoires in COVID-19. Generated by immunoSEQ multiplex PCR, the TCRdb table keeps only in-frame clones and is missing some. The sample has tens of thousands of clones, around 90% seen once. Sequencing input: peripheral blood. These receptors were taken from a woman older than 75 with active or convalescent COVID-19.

The CDR3 spells CASSVGGFLGYGYTF. The CDR3 DNA is TGTGCCAGCAGCGTAGGCGGCTTCCTGGGCTATGGCTACACCTTC. The chain recombines TRBV9 with TRBJ1-2; no reliable D call. The CDR3 is made up of 15 amino acids. V lost 0 bases, J lost 4 bases, and 13 bases lay in between. The germline CDR1 and CDR2 sequences are SGDLS and YYNGEE.

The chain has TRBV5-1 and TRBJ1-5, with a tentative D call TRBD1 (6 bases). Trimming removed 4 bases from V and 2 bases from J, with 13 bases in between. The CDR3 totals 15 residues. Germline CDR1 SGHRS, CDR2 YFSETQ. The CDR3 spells CASSTGQPGNQPQHF. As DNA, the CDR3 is TGCGCCAGCAGCACCGGACAGCCGGGCAATCAGCCCCAGCATTTT.

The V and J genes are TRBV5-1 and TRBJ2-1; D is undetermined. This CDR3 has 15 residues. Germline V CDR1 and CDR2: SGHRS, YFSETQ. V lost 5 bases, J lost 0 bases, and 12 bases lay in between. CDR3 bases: TGCGCCAGCAGTTCCGAGAGGAACTCCTACAATGAGCAGTTCTTC. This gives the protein CASSSERNSYNEQFF.

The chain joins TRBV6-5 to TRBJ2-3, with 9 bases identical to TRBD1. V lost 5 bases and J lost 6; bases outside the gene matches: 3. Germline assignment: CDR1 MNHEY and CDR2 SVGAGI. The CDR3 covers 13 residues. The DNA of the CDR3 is TGTGCCAGCAGTCGGGACAGGGCGGATACGCAGTATTTT. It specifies CASSRDRADTQYF.

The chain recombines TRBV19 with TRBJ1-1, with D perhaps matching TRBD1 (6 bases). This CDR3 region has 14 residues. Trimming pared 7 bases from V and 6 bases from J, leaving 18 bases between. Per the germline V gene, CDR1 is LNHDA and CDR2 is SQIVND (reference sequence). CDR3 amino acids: CASTQGGGAAEAFF. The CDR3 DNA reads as TGTGCCAGTACCCAAGGGGGGGGCGCGGCTGAAGCTTTCTTT.

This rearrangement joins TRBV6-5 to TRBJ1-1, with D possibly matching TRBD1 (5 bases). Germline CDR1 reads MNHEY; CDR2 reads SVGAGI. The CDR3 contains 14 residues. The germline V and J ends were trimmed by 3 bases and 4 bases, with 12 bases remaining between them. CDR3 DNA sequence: TGTGCCAGCAGTTATGTAGGTGGGGCCACTGAAGCTTTCTTT. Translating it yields CASSYVGGATEAFF.

The CDR3 is CASSYDSLNTEAFF. CDR3 nucleotides: TGCGCCAGCAGCTACGACAGCTTGAACACTGAAGCTTTCTTT. The chain couples TRBV5-1 to TRBJ1-1; D is possibly TRBD1 (5 bases). CDR1 SGHRS and CDR2 YFSETQ come from the germline V gene. The V and J ends lost 3 bases and 0 bases respectively, with 9 bases between them. The CDR3 sequence is 14 residues long.

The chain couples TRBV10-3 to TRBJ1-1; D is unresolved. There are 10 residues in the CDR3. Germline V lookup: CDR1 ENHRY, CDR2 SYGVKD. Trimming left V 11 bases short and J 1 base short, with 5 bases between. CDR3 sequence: CAAGNTEAFF. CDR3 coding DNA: TGTGCCGCGGGGAACACTGAAGCTTTCTTT.